Following are 4 T cell receptor beta chains from one sample sequenced in a study of blood T cell repertoires in COVID-19. The method was immunoSEQ multiplex PCR; TCRdb's version includes in-frame clones alone and lacks a portion of them. The sample lists fewer than 80,000 clones, 73% occurring once. Sequencing was done on a sample of peripheral blood. These receptors originate from a man in his 60s with acute or convalescent COVID-19.

The V and J genes are TRBV18 and TRBJ2-5; 9 nucleotides align to TRBD1. Looked up from germline, CDR1 is KGHSH and CDR2 is LQKENI. Trimming took 3 bases from V and 2 from J; bases not matched to a gene: 1. The CDR3 spans 14 residues. The CDR3 protein is CASSPGTGQETQYF. The CDR3 nucleotides read TGTGCCAGCTCACCCGGGACAGGGCAAGAGACCCAGTACTTC. The full variable domain, in which reference TRBV18 and TRBJ2-5 provide the parts outside the CDR3, is NAGVMQNPRHLVRRRGQEARLRCSPMKGHSHVYWYRQLPEEGLKFMVYLQKENIIDESGMPKERFSAEFPKEGPSILRIQQVVRGDSAAYFCASSPGTGQETQYFGPGTRLLVL.

The chain recombines TRBV5-6 with TRBJ2-4, with D possibly TRBD1 on 6 matching bases. The germline V gene encodes CDR1 SGHDT and CDR2 YYEEEE. The CDR3 length is 15 residues. Trimming stripped 3 bases from V and 4 bases from J, with 14 bases between. The CDR3 region has the DNA TGTGCCAGCAGCTACCTGGACAGAGTTAAAAACATTCAGTACTTC. Translation: CASSYLDRVKNIQYF.

This rearrangement joins TRBV30 to TRBJ1-2, with 7 bases aligning to TRBD1. Germline trimming cut 2 bases from V and 4 bases from J; bases unmatched to any gene: 7. The germline V gene encodes CDR1 GTSNPN and CDR2 SVGIG (reference sequence). This CDR3 region has 14 residues. CDR3 in amino acids: CAWSRQGGGYGYTF. CDR3 nucleotides: TGTGCCTGGAGTCGACAGGGCGGAGGCTATGGCTACACCTTC.

The rearrangement links TRBV2 to TRBJ2-5; 8 bases are shared with TRBD2. CDR3 length equals 15 residues. Unmatched junction bases numbered 8, after V lost 6 bases and J lost 2 bases. Per the germline V gene, CDR1 is SNHLY and CDR2 is FYNNEI. Here the CDR3 reads CASSPLAGRQETQYF. CDR3 coding DNA: TGTGCCAGCAGCCCTTTAGCGGGGAGACAAGAGACCCAGTACTTC.